These 21 T cell receptor beta chains came from one sample sequenced in a study of neurological immune-mediated disorders. TCRdb redid the calling of the 5' RACE reads with MiXCR, one entry per CDR3 protein. The table has about 43,000 distinct CDR3 sequences, roughly 13% seen once. The sequenced sample was PBMCs. These receptors came from a female donor in good health.

This clonotype was found many times. This chain links TRBV20-1 with TRBJ1-2; 7 bases fit TRBD1. There are 15 residues in the CDR3. V gave up 0 bases and J gave up 4 bases; unmatched junction bases: 8. Germline V gives CDR1 DFQATT, CDR2 SNEGSKA (reference sequence). Here the CDR3 reads CSAREFSTGSYGYTF. CDR3 DNA sequence: TGCAGTGCTAGAGAATTCTCGACAGGGAGCTATGGCTACACCTTC.

This clonotype was counted many times. V gene TRBV7-3 combines with J gene TRBJ1-1; TRBD1 aligns across 9 bases. The V segment lost 0 bases and the J segment 10 bases; nucleotides outside the gene matches: 12. The germline V gene encodes CDR1 SGHTA and CDR2 FQGTGA. The CDR3 totals 16 residues. CDR3 amino acids: CASSLTKTGQGSGAFF. The CDR3, as DNA: TGTGCCAGCAGCTTAACTAAAACGGGACAGGGCTCGGGAGCTTTCTTT.

The table lists this clonotype with many counts. V and J are TRBV27 and TRBJ1-1; 7 positions match TRBD1. Germline V gene lookup returns CDR1 MNHEY and CDR2 SMNVEV (reference sequence). CDR3 size: 11 residues. V lost 5 bases and J lost 8; bases outside the gene matches: 2. The CDR3 DNA follows: TGTGCCAGCAGTATGGACAGGGAAGCTTTCTTT. Its protein product is CASSMDREAFF.

This clonotype was observed at least ten times. The rearrangement uses TRBV4-2 and TRBJ2-7; 8 bases agree with TRBD2. This CDR3 has 16 residues. CDR1 LGHNA and CDR2 YNFKEQ come from the germline V gene. With V trimmed by 0 bases and J by 4 bases, 8 bases remained unmatched. The CDR3 sequence: CASSQDYSSGSYEQYF. The CDR3 region has the DNA TGTGCCAGCAGCCAAGATTACTCTAGCGGGTCATACGAGCAGTACTTC.

This clonotype was found many times. This chain uses TRBV14 with TRBJ2-3, with TRBD2 identical over 10 bases. The length of the CDR3 is 17 residues. CDR1 SGHDN and CDR2 FVKESK come from the germline V gene. V was clipped by 1 base and J by 5 bases; unmatched bases: 9. CDR3 amino acids: CASSQGRTSGAGDTQYF. In DNA, the CDR3 is TGTGCCAGCAGCCAAGGCAGGACTAGCGGAGCGGGAGATACGCAGTATTTT.

There are many counts of this clonotype. The V call is TRBV5-1, the J call TRBJ2-5; 7 nucleotides line up with TRBD1. Germline CDR1 SGHRS, CDR2 YFSETQ. This CDR3 spans 15 amino acids. J lost 1 base, V lost 3 bases, and 6 bases had no gene match. The CDR3 bases are TGCGCCAGCAGCTCATCTGGGGACAGCCAAGAGACCCAGTACTTC. It specifies CASSSSGDSQETQYF.

This clonotype was seen repeatedly, ten times or more. This chain links TRBV18 with TRBJ2-1; D remains ambiguous. Germline V gene lookup returns CDR1 KGHSH and CDR2 LQKENI. The CDR3 runs 13 residues. V lost 6 bases and J lost 0, with 6 bases in between. CDR3 in DNA: TGTGCCAGCTCCCCCCCCTCCTACAATGAGCAGTTCTTC. It is translated as CASSPPSYNEQFF.

This clonotype was observed many times. The CDR3 DNA reads as TGTGCCAGCAGGGGACTTGCAGAAGAGACCCAGTACTTC. Amino acid sequence: CASRGLAEETQYF. The chain has TRBV2 and TRBJ2-5; maybe TRBD2 (6 bases). Germline V gene sequence: CDR1 SNHLY, CDR2 FYNNEI. The CDR3 has 13 residues. V lost 6 bases to trimming and J lost 3 bases, with 11 bases between them.

In its sample, this clonotype was seen many times. The chain links TRBV5-1 to TRBJ1-2; D is perhaps TRBD1 (5 bases). This CDR3 is 15 amino acids long. Germline V gene lookup returns CDR1 SGHRS and CDR2 YFSETQ. Trimming left V 4 bases short and J 4 bases short, with 17 bases between. The CDR3 nucleotides are TGCGCCAGCAGCCCGGGACGCAACCGGGGCTATGGCTACACCTTC. Protein product: CASSPGRNRGYGYTF.

This clonotype has a count of ten or more. The CDR3, as DNA: TGTGCCATCAGTGAGTCCACCTACGAGCAGTACTTC. Amino acid sequence: CAISESTYEQYF. The chain recombines TRBV10-3 with TRBJ2-7, with D hard to call. The germline gives CDR1 ENHRY, CDR2 SYGVKD. V gave up 0 bases and J gave up 2 bases, with 2 bases separating them. This CDR3 spans 12 amino acids.

This clonotype was seen at least ten times. The chain is built from TRBV27 and TRBJ1-6; D gene ambiguous. Germline V gene sequence: CDR1 MNHEY, CDR2 SMNVEV (reference sequence). This CDR3 is 14 amino acids long. Trimming pared 2 bases from V and 10 bases from J, leaving 12 bases between. The CDR3 DNA sequence: TGTGCCAGCAGTTTAATGGAGCCTGGATCACCCCTCCACTTT. As protein: CASSLMEPGSPLHF.

This clonotype was seen ten or more times. The chain is built from TRBV6-5 and TRBJ1-1; D call uncertain. CDR1 is MNHEY and CDR2 is SVGAGI in the germline V gene. This CDR3 spans 16 amino acids. The V gene lost 0 bases and the J gene lost 4 bases, with 15 bases spanning the gap. The CDR3 region has the DNA TGTGCCAGCAGTTACTCGAGGTTTATCGTAGGCACTGAAGCTTTCTTT. Its protein product is CASSYSRFIVGTEAFF.

This clonotype was counted at least ten times. V gene TRBV20-1 combines with J gene TRBJ2-5; the match to TRBD1 covers 9 bases. The CDR3 loop spans 15 amino acids. Unmatched junction bases numbered 5, after V lost 0 bases and J lost 3 bases. CDR1 is DFQATT, CDR2 SNEGSKA, per germline (reference sequence). CDR3 sequence (DNA): TGCAGTGCTAGAGAGGCGACAGGGGGTAAAGAGACCCAGTACTTC. It specifies CSAREATGGKETQYF.

This clonotype was detected ten times or more. CDR3 loop: CSASRSGGIHTEAFF. CDR3 coding DNA: TGCAGTGCTAGTCGATCCGGGGGGATACACACTGAAGCTTTCTTT. The chain has TRBV20-1 and TRBJ1-1; maybe TRBD1 (5 bases). Trimming took off 3 bases at V and 3 bases at J, with 17 bases between the two ends. This CDR3 region has 15 residues. Germline V gene sequence: CDR1 DFQATT, CDR2 SNEGSKA (reference sequence).

In its sample, this clonotype was seen many times. The rearrangement links TRBV2 to TRBJ1-2; D gene uncertain. Trimming took 5 bases from V and 4 from J, leaving 14 bases between them. Looked up from germline, CDR1 is SNHLY and CDR2 is FYNNEI. The CDR3 covers 14 residues. As DNA, the CDR3 is TGTGCCAGCAGTCGAGACGGCACTTCCTATGGCTACACCTTC. Its protein product is CASSRDGTSYGYTF.

This clonotype was found many times. The chain uses TRBV5-1 and TRBJ2-3; D is unclear. The CDR3 covers 18 residues. V gave up 0 bases and J gave up 1 base, with 18 bases separating them. CDR1 and CDR2 (germline): SGHRS, YFSETQ. CDR3 amino acids: CASSLAAPRLLGTDTQYF. In DNA, the CDR3 is TGCGCCAGCAGCTTGGCCGCCCCCCGCCTTCTAGGCACAGATACGCAGTATTTT.

This clonotype was recorded at least ten times. The chain employs TRBV7-9 and TRBJ2-1; the match to TRBD2 covers 11 bases. The CDR3 contains 16 residues. V lost 3 bases and J lost 3; bases outside the gene matches: 4. Germline loops: CDR1 SEHNR, CDR2 FQNEAQ (reference sequence). The CDR3 DNA sequence: TGTGCCAGCAGCTTTAGCGGGAGGGCCCTCTACAATGAGCAGTTCTTC. As protein: CASSFSGRALYNEQFF.

In this sample, this clonotype turned up many times. The junction shows a germline mismatch at one end, possibly a read error. The chain has TRBV10-3 and TRBJ1-2; D remains ambiguous. Germline lookup yields CDR1 ENHRY and CDR2 SYGVKD. The CDR3 loop spans 13 amino acids. This CDR3 is CAISEGIDWTRSF. The DNA of the CDR3 is TGTGCCATCAGTGAGGGAATCGATTGGACTCGCAGTTTC.

This clonotype was detected many times. CDR3 bases: TGTGCCAGCAGTACCGGGGTCTCTGGAAACACCATATATTTT. Residues: CASSTGVSGNTIYF. The chain is built from TRBV12-3 or TRBV12-4 and TRBJ1-3; D is ambiguous. Deletions cut 5 bases from V and 0 bases from J, with 8 bases between. This CDR3 is 14 amino acids long.

There are many counts of this clonotype. The V call is TRBV20-1, the J call TRBJ1-4; D not certain. Between the trimmed V and J ends, which lost 0 bases and 0 bases, there was a span of 5 bases. Germline lookup yields CDR1 DFQATT and CDR2 SNEGSKA (reference sequence). The CDR3 is 14 amino acids. CDR3 coding DNA: TGCAGTGCTAGAGATCGTACAACTAATGAAAAACTGTTTTTT. Translating it yields CSARDRTTNEKLFF.

The rearrangement joins TRBV14 to TRBJ2-7; 9 bases match TRBD2. The V gene's germline CDR1 is SGHDN and CDR2 FVKESK. The CDR3 covers 15 residues. V was clipped by 4 bases and J by 1 base; unmatched bases: 5. CDR3 residues: CASSRWTSASYEQYF. CDR3 sequence (DNA): TGTGCCAGCAGCCGTTGGACTAGCGCGTCCTACGAGCAGTACTTC.